The source of this TCR beta chain is a study of blood T cell repertoires in COVID-19. Germline-derived CDR1 and CDR2 are MGHRA and YSYEKL. This CDR3 spans 18 amino acids. V shed 0 bases and J shed 1 base, with 16 bases lying between them. Measured with immunoSEQ multiplex PCR; TCRdb has only the in-frame clones, and not every one. The sample lists over 90,000 clones, about 90% occurring once. Sequencing input: peripheral blood. V gene TRBV4-1 combines with J gene TRBJ1-5; tentative D call: TRBD1 (5 bases). The clonotype originates from a man in his late teens or twenties with acute or convalescent COVID-19. The CDR3 region is CASSQDGRGPLSNQPQHF. The CDR3 DNA follows: TGCGCCAGCAGCCAAGACGGGAGGGGTCCCCTGAGCAATCAGCCCCAGCATTTT.